This T cell receptor (beta chain) was captured in a study of blood T cell repertoires in COVID-19. Measured with immunoSEQ multiplex PCR; TCRdb has only the in-frame clones, and not every one. The table shows roughly 110,000 clones, with approximately 88% occurring only once. The specimen was peripheral blood. The TCR was taken from a man aged 45-65 years with active or convalescent COVID-19.

The CDR3 protein is CASSLTRSGTDTQYF. CDR3 bases: TGTGCCAGCAGTTTAACTAGATCTGGCACAGATACGCAGTATTTT. This chain links TRBV27 with TRBJ2-3; TRBD2 is a possible D gene (5 bases). The CDR3 extends over 15 amino acids. Per germline, CDR1 MNHEY and CDR2 SMNVEV (reference sequence). Deletions cut 2 bases from V and 1 base from J, with 10 bases between.